Listed here are 6 T cell receptor beta chains from one sample, sequenced in a study of T cells in Graves' hyperthyroidism and ophthalmopathy. Amplified regions were TCR beta CDR3 sequences from RNA transcripts. HTBI primers were used for first-round RT-PCR of the TCR CDR3. TCRdb processed the multiplex PCR reads anew with MiXCR; each CDR3 protein has one entry. Of 530,000 or so distinct CDR3 sequences listed, 15% to 20% were seen once; the top ten hold approximately 15%. The sequencing input was blood. The receptors shown here come from a woman between 18 and 29 years old with Graves' ophthalmopathy.

This clonotype was found once. The J gene is TRBJ2-1, the V gene TRBV7-2, with 7 bases fitting TRBD2. This CDR3 has 15 amino acids. The ends lost 2 bases at V and 4 bases at J; junction bases unmatched: 5. The germline CDR1 and CDR2 sequences are SGHTA and FQGNSA. The CDR3 here is CASSLLADTYNEQFF. The CDR3 region has the DNA TGTGCCAGCAGCTTACTAGCGGATACTTACAATGAGCAGTTCTTC.

This clonotype was recorded many times. The rearrangement joins TRBV28 to TRBJ1-1; D possibly corresponds to TRBD1 (5 bases). V dropped 2 bases and J dropped 3 bases, with 19 bases sitting between them. CDR1 and CDR2 from the germline V gene are MDHEN and SYDVKM. The CDR3 runs to 17 residues. The CDR3 DNA reads as TGTGCCAGCAGTTTACGAAGTTCGGGACTTAGGGACACTGAAGCTTTCTTT. It yields the protein CASSLRSSGLRDTEAFF.

The sample holds many counts of this clonotype. The chain carries TRBV5-1 and TRBJ1-1; D remains unclear. Trimming stripped 4 bases from V and 4 bases from J, with 17 bases between. Germline V gene lookup returns CDR1 SGHRS and CDR2 YFSETQ. This CDR3 spans 15 amino acids. CDR3 loop: CASSRRGAVGTEAFF. The CDR3 DNA is TGCGCCAGCAGCCGCCGCGGTGCGGTTGGCACTGAAGCTTTCTTT.

This clonotype was counted only a few times. The rearrangement links TRBV3-1 to TRBJ2-7; no firm D call. Between the trimmed V and J ends, which lost 4 bases and 2 bases, there was a span of 12 bases. This CDR3 comprises 14 residues. Germline-derived CDR1 and CDR2 are LGHDT and YNNKEL (reference sequence). The CDR3 region has the DNA TGTGCCAGCAGCCTTGATTTAAGTGCCTACGAGCAGTACTTC. Encoded protein: CASSLDLSAYEQYF.

This clonotype showed up many times. V usage is TRBV12-3 or TRBV12-4 and J usage is TRBJ2-1; 10 bases line up with TRBD2. This CDR3 region has 15 residues. The trim removed 5 bases at V and 4 bases at J, leaving 5 bases unmatched. Here the CDR3 reads CASSRTSGTYNEQFF. CDR3 nucleotide sequence: TGTGCCAGCAGTCGCACTAGCGGGACTTACAATGAGCAGTTCTTC.

The rearrangement links TRBV14 to TRBJ2-3, with 7 bases lining up with TRBD1. Germline V gene sequence: CDR1 SGHDN, CDR2 FVKESK. The length of the CDR3 is 13 residues. V was pared by 2 bases and J by 6 bases, with 2 bases of the junction left unmatched. CDR3 DNA sequence: TGTGCCAGCAGCCAAAACAGGGGTGATACGCAGTATTTT. Translating gives CASSQNRGDTQYF.